This TCR beta chain emerged from a study of CXCR3-negative and CXCR3-positive naive CD8 T cells. At the level of the study: With about 1.5 +/- 0.3 million reads per library, the TRB reads numbered about 150 million in total. Notes on the study in general: Whereas both naive subsets had comparably high diversity, memory CD8+ cells had much lower diversity. After cryopreservation, expression of CXCR3 was partially reduced, and most assays were run with fresh PBMCs.

Germline lookup yields CDR1 LNHDA and CDR2 SQIVND (reference sequence). The CDR3 extends over 14 amino acids. Carrying UMI labels, the TRB cDNA libraries were prepared through 5' RACE. TCRdb re-called the 5' RACE reads and gives one entry per CDR3 protein, without DNA. In total, the table holds tens of thousands of distinct CDR3 sequences. On this clonotype: The antigen is unknown.

The clonotype comes from a human donor in good health. Some clones in this sample may be carry-over from other donors' samples. The chain has TRBV19 and TRBJ1-6; TCRdb picks TRBD1, but there is no DNA to check that call. The sample comprised memory CD8+ T cells from blood. This CDR3 reads CASSIRDNISPLHF.